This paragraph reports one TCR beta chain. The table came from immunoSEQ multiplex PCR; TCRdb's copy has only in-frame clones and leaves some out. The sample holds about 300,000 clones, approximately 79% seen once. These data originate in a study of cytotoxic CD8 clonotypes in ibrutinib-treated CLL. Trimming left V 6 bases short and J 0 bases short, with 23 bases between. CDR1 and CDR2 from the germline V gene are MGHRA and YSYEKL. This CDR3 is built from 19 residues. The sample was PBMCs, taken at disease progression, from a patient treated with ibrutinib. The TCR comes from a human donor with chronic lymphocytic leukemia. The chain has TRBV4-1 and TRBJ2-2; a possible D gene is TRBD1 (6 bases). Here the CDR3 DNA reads TGCGCCAGCAGTCCGATAATATACAGGGAAAGATCGAACACCGGGGAGCTGTTTTTT. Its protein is CASSPIIYRERSNTGELFF.